These 17 T cell receptor beta chains share one sample of origin, sequenced in a study of shared clonotypes between healthy human individuals. The assay was immunoSEQ multiplex PCR, and TCRdb's table has in-frame clones only and misses some. Here the sample spans just over 2,000,000 clones, roughly 94% being singletons. The sequenced sample consisted of naive CD4+ T cells sorted from blood. The subset denotes: CD45RA+ positively selected. Receptors originate from a man aged 18 to 29 in good health.

J is TRBJ1-4 and V is TRBV5-1, with D possibly being TRBD1 (6 bases). V was shortened by 7 bases and J by 4 bases, with 11 bases between the two germline ends. This CDR3 has 13 residues. Germline values: CDR1 SGHRS, CDR2 YFSETQ. CDR3 coding DNA: TGCGCCAGCCGAGGGGACAATAATGAAAAACTGTTTTTT. Encoded protein: CASRGDNNEKLFF.

The V gene is TRBV5-1, the J gene TRBJ1-6; 7 bases are a match to TRBD1. Germline V gene sequence: CDR1 SGHRS, CDR2 YFSETQ. There are 15 residues in the CDR3. The trim removed 4 bases at V and 6 bases at J, leaving 7 bases unmatched. DNA for the CDR3: TGCGCCAGCAGCGATGGGACAGCATCTAATTCACCCCTCCACTTT. As protein: CASSDGTASNSPLHF.

The chain employs TRBV28 and TRBJ1-2; D ambiguous. The V gene's germline CDR1 is MDHEN and CDR2 SYDVKM. Trimming removed 2 bases from V and 7 bases from J, with 17 bases in between. The CDR3 has 15 amino acids. The CDR3 DNA is TGTGCCAGCAGTTTAGGCCGGACGGCAATTGGTGGCTACACCTTC. Encoded protein: CASSLGRTAIGGYTF.

This sequence joins TRBV13 and TRBJ1-2; no firm D call. This CDR3 has 14 amino acids. Looked up from germline, CDR1 is PRHDT and CDR2 is FYEKMQ (reference sequence). The germline V and J ends were trimmed by 0 bases and 7 bases, with 12 bases remaining between them. The CDR3 loop is CASSLGEFSSGYTF. The CDR3 nucleotides are TGTGCCAGCAGCTTAGGAGAGTTCTCCAGTGGCTACACCTTC.

V usage is TRBV7-2 and J usage is TRBJ2-3; D is undetermined. Trimming shortened V by 4 bases and J by 2 bases, and 10 bases separated the two germline ends. This CDR3 comprises 14 residues. Germline assignment: CDR1 SGHTA and CDR2 FQGNSA. CDR3 protein: CASSSPRPTDTQYF. In DNA form, the CDR3 reads TGTGCCAGCAGCTCCCCCCGGCCCACAGATACGCAGTATTTT.

The rearrangement joins TRBV7-9 to TRBJ1-1; D is unclear. Germline V gene lookup returns CDR1 SEHNR and CDR2 FQNEAQ (reference sequence). The CDR3 contains 17 residues. Trimming stripped 0 bases from V and 1 base from J, with 15 bases between. The CDR3 DNA is TGTGCCAGCAGCTTAGCGTCCCGTGAGCTGACGAACACTGAAGCTTTCTTT. Its protein product is CASSLASRELTNTEAFF.

This clone was seen just once. The CDR3 is CASSLFRGGTEAFF. CDR3 sequence (DNA): TGTGCCAGCAGTTTATTCCGGGGAGGCACTGAAGCTTTCTTT. This rearrangement joins TRBV28 to TRBJ1-1; D gene ambiguous. The CDR3 runs 14 residues. Germline loops: CDR1 MDHEN, CDR2 SYDVKM. Trimming cost V 1 base and J 4 bases, with 10 bases left between them.

This clone was detected only a few times. The CDR3 here is CSVGQVAHQPQHF. The CDR3, as DNA: TGCAGCGTTGGCCAGGTGGCTCATCAGCCCCAGCATTTT. The V call is TRBV29-1, the J call TRBJ1-5; no reliable D call. V dropped 4 bases and J dropped 5 bases, with 12 bases sitting between them. CDR1 and CDR2 (germline): SQVTM, ANQGSEA. The CDR3 is 13 amino acids.

The genes are TRBV5-7 and TRBJ2-7, with TRBD1 as a possible D gene (5 bases). TRBV5-7 is reported as an ORF; its role is uncertain. The V end was cut by 0 bases, the J end by 2 bases, with 12 bases between. The CDR3 covers 15 residues. The CDR3 DNA reads as TGTGCCAGCAGCTTGGTCAGGGAATTTACCTACGAGCAGTACTTC. Residues: CASSLVREFTYEQYF.

This rearrangement joins TRBV28 to TRBJ1-5; 10 bases agree with TRBD1. Germline assignment: CDR1 MDHEN and CDR2 SYDVKM. The CDR3 has 14 amino acids. J gave up 6 bases and V 6 bases, and 5 bases lay outside the gene matches. Here the CDR3 reads CASRMTGGGQPQHF. The DNA for the CDR3 is TGTGCCAGCAGGATGACAGGGGGCGGTCAGCCCCAGCATTTT.

The chain links TRBV28 to TRBJ1-1, with D unresolved. Germline V gives CDR1 MDHEN, CDR2 SYDVKM. Between the trimmed V and J ends, which lost 6 bases and 4 bases, there was a span of 15 bases. The length of the CDR3 is 14 residues. CDR3 sequence reads: CASRSFAKGTEAFF. CDR3 DNA sequence: TGTGCCAGCAGGAGTTTCGCCAAGGGCACTGAAGCTTTCTTT.

This CDR3 reads CASSFSSRQETQYF. CDR3 bases: TGTGCCAGCAGCTTCTCTAGCAGACAAGAGACCCAGTACTTC. The chain links TRBV7-8 to TRBJ2-5, with D tentatively TRBD2 (5 bases). CDR1 and CDR2 from the germline V gene are SGHVS and FQNEAQ. The CDR3 spans 14 residues. Trimming removed 3 bases from V and 2 bases from J, with 10 bases in between.

Regarding this clone: Other DNA sequences in the sample encode the same CDR3. V and J are TRBV27 and TRBJ2-7, with D perhaps matching TRBD2 (6 bases). CDR1 is MNHEY, CDR2 SMNVEV, per germline (reference sequence). This CDR3 has 13 amino acids. V was trimmed by 2 bases and J by 2 bases, leaving 7 bases between them. CDR3 nucleotide sequence: TGTGCCAGCAGTTTAGGACTAACCTACGAGCAGTACTTC. Amino acids: CASSLGLTYEQYF.

Worth noting for this clone: Other nucleotide sequences from this sample produce the same CDR3. The V and J genes are TRBV5-1 and TRBJ1-2, with D hard to call. The germline CDR1 and CDR2 sequences are SGHRS and YFSETQ. This CDR3 has 14 residues. V was clipped by 0 bases and J by 3 bases, with 9 bases between them. Here the CDR3 DNA reads TGCGCCAGCAGCTTGGGGCAGCCCTACTATGGCTACACCTTC. This translates into CASSLGQPYYGYTF. Together with reference TRBV5-1 and TRBJ1-2, the CDR3 gives the full variable domain: KAGVTQTPRYLIKTRGQQVTLSCSPISGHRSVSWYQQTPGQGLQFLFEYFSETQRNKGNFPGRFSGRQFSNSRSEMNVSTLELGDSALYLCASSLGQPYYGYTFGSGTRLTVV.

The chain has TRBV7-2 and TRBJ1-1; possibly TRBD1 for D (5 bases). The ends were cut back, 1 base at V and 10 bases at J, with 7 bases in the middle. Germline V gene data show CDR1 as SGHTA and CDR2 as FQGNSA. The CDR3 totals 11 residues. The CDR3 region has the DNA TGTGCCAGCAGCTTAGGGAGGGGAGCTTTCTTT. It yields the protein CASSLGRGAFF.

The chain carries TRBV6-1 and TRBJ1-5, with D unresolved. The CDR3 contains 13 residues. CDR1 is MNHNS, CDR2 SASEGT, per germline. The V and J ends lost 2 bases and 4 bases respectively, with 6 bases between them. DNA of the CDR3: TGTGCCAGCAGTGAAATGGTAAATCAGCCCCAGCATTTT. As protein: CASSEMVNQPQHF.

The CDR3: CASVIQWTDEQETQYF. CDR3 coding DNA: TGTGCTAGTGTAATTCAGTGGACAGATGAGCAAGAGACCCAGTACTTC. This chain connects TRBV12-5 to TRBJ2-5, with a possible D match to TRBD1 (6 bases). The V end was cut by 7 bases, the J end by 2 bases, with 20 bases between. Germline assignment: CDR1 LGHNT and CDR2 FRNRAP. The CDR3 runs 16 residues.